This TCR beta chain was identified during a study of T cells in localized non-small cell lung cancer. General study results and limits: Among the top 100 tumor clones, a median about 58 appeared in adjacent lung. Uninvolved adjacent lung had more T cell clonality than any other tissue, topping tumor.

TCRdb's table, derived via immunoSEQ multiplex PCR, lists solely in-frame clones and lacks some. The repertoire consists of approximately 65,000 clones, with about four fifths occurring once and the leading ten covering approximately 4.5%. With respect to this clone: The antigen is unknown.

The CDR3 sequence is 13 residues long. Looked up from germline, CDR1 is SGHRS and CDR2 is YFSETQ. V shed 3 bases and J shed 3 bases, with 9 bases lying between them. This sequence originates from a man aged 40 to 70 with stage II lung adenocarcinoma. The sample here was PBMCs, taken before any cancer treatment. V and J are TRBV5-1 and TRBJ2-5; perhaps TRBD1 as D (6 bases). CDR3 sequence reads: CASSSRQEETQYF. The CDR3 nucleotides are TGCGCCAGCAGCTCCCGACAGGAAGAGACCCAGTACTTC.